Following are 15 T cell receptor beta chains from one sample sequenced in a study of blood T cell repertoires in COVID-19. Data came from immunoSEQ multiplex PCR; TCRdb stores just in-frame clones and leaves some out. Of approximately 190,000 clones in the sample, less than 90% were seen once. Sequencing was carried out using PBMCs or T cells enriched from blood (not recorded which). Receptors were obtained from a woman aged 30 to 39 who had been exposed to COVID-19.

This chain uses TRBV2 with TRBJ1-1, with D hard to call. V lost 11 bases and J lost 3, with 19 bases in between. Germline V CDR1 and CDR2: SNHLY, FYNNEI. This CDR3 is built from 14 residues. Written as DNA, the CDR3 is TGTGCCGGGAGGCAGACTTTTATAGACACTGAAGCTTTCTTT. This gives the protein CAGRQTFIDTEAFF.

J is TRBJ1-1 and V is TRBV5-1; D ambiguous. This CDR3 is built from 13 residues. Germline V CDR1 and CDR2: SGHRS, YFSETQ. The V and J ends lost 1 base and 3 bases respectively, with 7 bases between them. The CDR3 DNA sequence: TGCGCCAGCAGCTTGACGCAGTACACTGAAGCTTTCTTT. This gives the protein CASSLTQYTEAFF. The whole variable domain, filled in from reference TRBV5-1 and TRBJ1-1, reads KAGVTQTPRYLIKTRGQQVTLSCSPISGHRSVSWYQQTPGQGLQFLFEYFSETQRNKGNFPGRFSGRQFSNSRSEMNVSTLELGDSALYLCASSLTQYTEAFFGQGTRLTVV.

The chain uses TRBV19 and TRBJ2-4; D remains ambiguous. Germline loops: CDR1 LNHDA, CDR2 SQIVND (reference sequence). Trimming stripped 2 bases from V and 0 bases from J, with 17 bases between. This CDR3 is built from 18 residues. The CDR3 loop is CASSISTQFLLAKNIQYF. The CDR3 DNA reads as TGTGCCAGTAGTATATCGACTCAATTCCTTTTAGCCAAAAACATTCAGTACTTC.

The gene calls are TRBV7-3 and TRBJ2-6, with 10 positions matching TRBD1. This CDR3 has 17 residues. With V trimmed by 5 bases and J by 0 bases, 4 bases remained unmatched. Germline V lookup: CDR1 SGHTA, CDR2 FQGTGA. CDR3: CASSRRDRGSGANVLTF. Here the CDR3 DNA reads TGTGCCAGCAGCCGCCGGGACAGGGGCTCTGGGGCCAACGTCCTGACTTTC.

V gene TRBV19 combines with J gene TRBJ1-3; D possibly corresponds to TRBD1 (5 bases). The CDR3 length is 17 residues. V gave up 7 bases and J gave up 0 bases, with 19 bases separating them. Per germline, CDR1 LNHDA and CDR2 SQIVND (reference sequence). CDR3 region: CASTLSTRVSSGNTIYF. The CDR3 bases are TGTGCCAGTACCCTGTCAACCAGGGTGTCCTCTGGAAACACCATATATTTT.

In nucleotides, the CDR3 is TGTGCCAGCAGCTTCCGGACAGGGGTTCAGCCCCAGCATTTT. Amino acid sequence: CASSFRTGVQPQHF. The chain has TRBV7-8 and TRBJ1-5; the match to TRBD1 covers 9 bases. Unmatched junction bases numbered 3, after V lost 3 bases and J lost 6 bases. Germline assignment: CDR1 SGHVS and CDR2 FQNEAQ. This CDR3 is 14 amino acids long.

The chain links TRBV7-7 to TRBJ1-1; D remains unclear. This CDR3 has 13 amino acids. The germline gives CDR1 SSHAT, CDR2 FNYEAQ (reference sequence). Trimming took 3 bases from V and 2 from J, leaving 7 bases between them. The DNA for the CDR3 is TGTGCCAGCAGCTTGGCCGAAAACACTGAAGCTTTCTTT. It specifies CASSLAENTEAFF.

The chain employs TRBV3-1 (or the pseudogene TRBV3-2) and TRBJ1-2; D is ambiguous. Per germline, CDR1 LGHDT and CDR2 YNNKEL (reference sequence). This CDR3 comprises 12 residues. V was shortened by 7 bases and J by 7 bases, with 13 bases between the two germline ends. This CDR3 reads CASMDQVFGYTF. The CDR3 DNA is TGTGCCAGCATGGATCAGGTTTTTGGCTACACCTTC.

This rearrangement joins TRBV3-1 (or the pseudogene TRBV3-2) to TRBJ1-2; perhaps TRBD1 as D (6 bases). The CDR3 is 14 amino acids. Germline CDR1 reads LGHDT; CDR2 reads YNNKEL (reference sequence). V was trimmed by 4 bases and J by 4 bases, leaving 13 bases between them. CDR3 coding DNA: TGTGCCAGCAGCCTATGGACAGCTACCTATGGCTACACCTTC. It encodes CASSLWTATYGYTF.

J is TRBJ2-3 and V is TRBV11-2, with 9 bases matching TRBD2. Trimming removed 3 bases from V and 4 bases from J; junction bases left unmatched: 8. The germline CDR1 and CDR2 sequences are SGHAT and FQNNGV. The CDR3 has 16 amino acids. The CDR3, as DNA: TGTGCCAGCAGCTTTCCCGGCGGGGGGGCCGCAGATACGCAGTATTTT. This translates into CASSFPGGGAADTQYF.

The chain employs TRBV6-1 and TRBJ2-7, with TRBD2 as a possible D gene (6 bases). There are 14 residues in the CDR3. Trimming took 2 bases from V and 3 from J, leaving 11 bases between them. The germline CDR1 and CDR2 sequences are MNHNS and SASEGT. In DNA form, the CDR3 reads TGTGCCAGCAGTGAATTCGGGGGTTACTACGAGCAGTACTTC. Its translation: CASSEFGGYYEQYF.

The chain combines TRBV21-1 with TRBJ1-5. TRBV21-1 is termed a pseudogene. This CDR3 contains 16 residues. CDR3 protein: CASSKPRGGGNQPQHF. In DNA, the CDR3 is TGTGCCAGCAGCAAACCTCGGGGGGGCGGCAATCAGCCCCAGCATTTT.

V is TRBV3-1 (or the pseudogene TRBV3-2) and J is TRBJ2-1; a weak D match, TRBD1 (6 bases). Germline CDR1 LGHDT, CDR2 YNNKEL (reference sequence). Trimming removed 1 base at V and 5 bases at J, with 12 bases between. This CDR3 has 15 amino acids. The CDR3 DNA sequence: TGTGCCAGCAGCCAAGCCGGGACACCACACAATGAGCAGTTCTTC. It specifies CASSQAGTPHNEQFF.

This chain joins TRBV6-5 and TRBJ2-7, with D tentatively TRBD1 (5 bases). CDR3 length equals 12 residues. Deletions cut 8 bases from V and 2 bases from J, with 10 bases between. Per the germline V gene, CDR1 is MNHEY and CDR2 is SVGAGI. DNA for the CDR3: TGTGCCAGCCTCCAGGGTACCTACGAGCAGTACTTC. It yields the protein CASLQGTYEQYF.

The CDR3 DNA is TGTGCCAGCAGTTTCGGGTTAAACTATGGCTACACCTTC. Amino acid sequence: CASSFGLNYGYTF. The V gene is TRBV27, the J gene TRBJ1-2, with no clear D. Germline assignment: CDR1 MNHEY and CDR2 SMNVEV (reference sequence). There are 13 residues in the CDR3. V lost 3 bases to trimming and J lost 2 bases, with 7 bases between them.